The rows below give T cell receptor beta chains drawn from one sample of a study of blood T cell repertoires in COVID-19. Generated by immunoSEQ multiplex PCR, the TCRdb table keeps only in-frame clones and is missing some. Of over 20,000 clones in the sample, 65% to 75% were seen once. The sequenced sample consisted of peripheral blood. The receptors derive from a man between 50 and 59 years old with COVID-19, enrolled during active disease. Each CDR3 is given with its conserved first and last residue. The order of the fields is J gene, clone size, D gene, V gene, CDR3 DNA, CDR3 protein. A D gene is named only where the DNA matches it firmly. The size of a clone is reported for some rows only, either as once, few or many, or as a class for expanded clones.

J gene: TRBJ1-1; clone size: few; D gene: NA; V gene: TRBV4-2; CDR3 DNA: TGTGCCAGCAGCCAATTGGCACTACGGGACACTGAAGCTTTCTTT; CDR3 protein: CASSQLALRDTEAFF
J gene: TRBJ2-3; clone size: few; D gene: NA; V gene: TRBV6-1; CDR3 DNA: TGTGCCAGCAGTGAGTGGCGGGGTGATACGCAGTATTTT; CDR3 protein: CASSEWRGDTQYF
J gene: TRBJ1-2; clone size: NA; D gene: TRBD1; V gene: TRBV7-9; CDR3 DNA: TGTGCCAGCAGCTGGACAGGGGGCTATGGCTACACCTTC; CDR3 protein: CASSWTGGYGYTF
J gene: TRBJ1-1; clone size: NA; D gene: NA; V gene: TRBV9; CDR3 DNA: TGTGCCGGGAGCATGAACACTGAAGCTTTCTTT; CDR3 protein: CAGSMNTEAFF
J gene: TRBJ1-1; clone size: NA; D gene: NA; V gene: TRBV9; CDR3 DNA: TGTGCCAGCAGCGTACCCGGTAGGAGGCGGAACACTGAAGCTTTCTTT; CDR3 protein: CASSVPGRRRNTEAFF
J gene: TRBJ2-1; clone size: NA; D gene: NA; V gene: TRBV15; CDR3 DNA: TGTGCCACCAGCAGAGTCCCCCTGGGAAGGGGCTCCTACAATGAGCAGTTCTTC; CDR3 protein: CATSRVPLGRGSYNEQFF
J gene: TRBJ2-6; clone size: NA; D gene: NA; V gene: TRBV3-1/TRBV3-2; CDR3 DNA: TGTGCCAGCAGCCAAGATCCACAGGGAGACTCTGGGGCCAACGTCCTGACTTTC; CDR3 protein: CASSQDPQGDSGANVLTF
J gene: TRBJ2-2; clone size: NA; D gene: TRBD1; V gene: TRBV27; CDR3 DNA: TGTGCCAGCAGTTTATTAAACAGGGGGCAGAACACCGGGGAGCTGTTTTTT; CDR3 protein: CASSLLNRGQNTGELFF
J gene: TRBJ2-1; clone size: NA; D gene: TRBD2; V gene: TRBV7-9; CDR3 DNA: TGTGCCAGCAGCTTAGGGGCTAGCGGGCCCTGGACGGAAAATGAGCAGTTCTTC; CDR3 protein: CASSLGASGPWTENEQFF
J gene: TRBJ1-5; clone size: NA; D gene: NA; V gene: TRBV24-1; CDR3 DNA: TGTGCCACCAGTGACGGCGGGAGTCAGCCCCAGCATTTT; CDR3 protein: CATSDGGSQPQHF
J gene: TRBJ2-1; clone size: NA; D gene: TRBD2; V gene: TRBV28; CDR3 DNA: TGTGCCAGCAGTTCACTGGGGGGGACGTCCTACAATGAGCAGTTCTTC; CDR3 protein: CASSSLGGTSYNEQFF
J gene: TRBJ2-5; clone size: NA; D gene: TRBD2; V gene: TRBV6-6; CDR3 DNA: TGTGCCGGTGGGAGGGTTCAAGAGACCCAGTACTTC; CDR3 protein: CAGGRVQETQYF
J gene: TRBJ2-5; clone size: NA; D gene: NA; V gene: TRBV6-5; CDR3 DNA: TGTGCCAGCAGTCTTGACGACTTCGGGACCCAGTACTTC; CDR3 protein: CASSLDDFGTQYF
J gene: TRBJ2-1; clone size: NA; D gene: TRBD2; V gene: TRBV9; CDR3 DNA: TGTGCCAGCAGCCCCCGACTAGCGGCCTACAATGAGCAGTTCTTC; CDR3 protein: CASSPRLAAYNEQFF
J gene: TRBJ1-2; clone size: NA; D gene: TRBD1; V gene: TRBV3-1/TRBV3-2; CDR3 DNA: TGTGCCAGCAGCCACCAATTGGGTTACGGGACAGATTTTAACTATGGCTACACCTTC; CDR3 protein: CASSHQLGYGTDFNYGYTF
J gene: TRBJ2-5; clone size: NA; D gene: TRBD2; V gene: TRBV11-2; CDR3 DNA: TGTGCCAGCAGGAATAGCGGGAGAGACCAAGAGACCCAGTACTTC; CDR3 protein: CASRNSGRDQETQYF
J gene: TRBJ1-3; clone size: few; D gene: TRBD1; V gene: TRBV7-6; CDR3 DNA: TGTGCCAGCAGCACCCCAGGGGACAGGGGATCTGGAAACACCATATATTTT; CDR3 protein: CASSTPGDRGSGNTIYF
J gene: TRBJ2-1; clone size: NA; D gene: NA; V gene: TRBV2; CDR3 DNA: TGTGCCAGCAATCTGGGGAGCTCCTACAATGAGCAGTTCTTC; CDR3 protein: CASNLGSSYNEQFF
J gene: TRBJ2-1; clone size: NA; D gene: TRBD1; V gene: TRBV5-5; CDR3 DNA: TGTGCCAGCAGCTACCCGGACAGGCGTGGGAATGAGCAGTTCTTC; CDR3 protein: CASSYPDRRGNEQFF
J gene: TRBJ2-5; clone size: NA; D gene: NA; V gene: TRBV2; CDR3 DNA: TGTGCCAGCAGTCTCCAAGAGACCCAGTACTTC; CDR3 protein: CASSLQETQYF